This passage covers 28 T cell receptor beta chains from one sample sequenced in a study of early T cells in non-severe SARS-CoV-2 infection. TCRdb ran MiXCR on the 5' RACE reads and lists one entry per CDR3 protein. Here the sample spans more than 65,000 distinct CDR3 sequences, about an eighth being singletons. The specimen comprised whole blood, sampled at baseline. All receptors derive from an adult who was a healthcare worker with PCR-confirmed SARS-CoV-2 infection or an uninfected control (not recorded which).

The rearrangement uses TRBV20-1 and TRBJ2-5; D unclear. The CDR3 covers 10 residues. The ends were cut back, 3 bases at V and 5 bases at J, with 4 bases in the middle. Germline V gene sequence: CDR1 DFQATT, CDR2 SNEGSKA (reference sequence). The CDR3 sequence is CSASMETQYF. Here the CDR3 DNA reads TGCAGTGCTAGTATGGAGACCCAGTACTTC.

This clonotype was observed at least ten times. The chain joins TRBV27 to TRBJ2-7; D is unresolved. Germline V gives CDR1 MNHEY, CDR2 SMNVEV (reference sequence). The CDR3 length is 17 residues. V lost 0 bases, J lost 1 base, and 16 bases lay in between. CDR3 DNA: TGTGCCAGCAGTTTATCGCCACCGTGGGGAACGTCCTACGAGCAGTACTTC. Residues: CASSLSPPWGTSYEQYF.

This clonotype was counted between two and nine times. The chain is built from TRBV5-1 and TRBJ1-4; D is unresolved. Germline CDR1 and CDR2: SGHRS and YFSETQ. The CDR3 totals 14 residues. Trimming removed 1 base at V and 5 bases at J, with 9 bases between. The CDR3 DNA sequence: TGCGCCAGCAGCTTGAGAGCGGAGAATGAAAAACTGTTTTTT. Its translation is CASSLRAENEKLFF.

This clonotype was picked up many times. The rearrangement uses TRBV11-2 and TRBJ2-1; no clear D. Germline values: CDR1 SGHAT, CDR2 FQNNGV. This CDR3 contains 13 residues. V gave up 3 bases and J gave up 7 bases, with 10 bases separating them. The CDR3 region is CASSFGPRNEQFF. CDR3 nucleotides: TGTGCCAGCAGCTTCGGCCCGAGGAATGAGCAGTTCTTC. Complete variable domain (other parts from reference TRBV11-2 and TRBJ2-1): EAGVAQSPRYKIIEKRQSVAFWCNPISGHATLYWYQQILGQGPKLLIQFQNNGVVDDSQLPKDRFSAERLKGVDSTLKIQPAKLEDSAVYLCASSFGPRNEQFFGPGTRLTVL.

This clonotype has ten or more counts. The junction does not match germline at one end; this may be a read error. The genes are TRBV29-1 and TRBJ1-2, with TRBD1 matching 7 bases. CDR3 length: 10 residues. Germline CDR1 SQVTM, CDR2 ANQGSEA. The CDR3 sequence: CSVDPDRLGF. The CDR3 coding sequence is TGCAGCGTTGACCCGGACAGGCTGGGCTTC.

The chain employs TRBV11-1 and TRBJ1-2; TRBD1 matches 9 bases. V shed 0 bases and J 5 bases; nucleotides not matched to a gene: 1. CDR1 SGHAT and CDR2 FQDESV come from the germline V gene (reference sequence). The CDR3 is 14 residues long. The CDR3 region is CASSLAGQGYGYTF. CDR3 sequence (DNA): TGTGCCAGCAGCTTAGCGGGACAGGGATATGGCTACACCTTC.

This clonotype was observed a handful of times. The CDR3 reads CASSFYEQYF. The CDR3 bases are TGTGCCAGCAGCTTCTACGAGCAGTACTTC. This chain links TRBV5-6 with TRBJ2-7; no clear D gene. In germline, CDR1 is SGHDT, CDR2 YYEEEE. The V and J ends lost 2 bases and 3 bases respectively, with 0 bases between them. The CDR3 is 10 amino acids.

This clonotype turned up a few times. The chain links TRBV5-1 to TRBJ1-1, with a weak D call TRBD1 (5 bases). CDR3 length: 15 amino acids. The germline V gene encodes CDR1 SGHRS and CDR2 YFSETQ. V dropped 0 bases and J dropped 5 bases, with 14 bases sitting between them. The DNA for the CDR3 is TGCGCCAGCAGCTTGGAAGCTCCGGGGGGTACTGAAGCTTTCTTT. As protein: CASSLEAPGGTEAFF. The full variable domain, with the rest looked up from reference TRBV5-1 and TRBJ1-1, is KAGVTQTPRYLIKTRGQQVTLSCSPISGHRSVSWYQQTPGQGLQFLFEYFSETQRNKGNFPGRFSGRQFSNSRSEMNVSTLELGDSALYLCASSLEAPGGTEAFFGQGTRLTVV.

At least ten counts were recorded for this clonotype. The chain recombines TRBV2 with TRBJ2-3, with D possibly being TRBD2 (7 bases). V was clipped by 7 bases and J by 8 bases, with 19 bases between them. The CDR3 extends over 14 amino acids. Germline V lookup: CDR1 SNHLY, CDR2 FYNNEI. The CDR3 DNA is TGTGCCAGCACGCAATTAGGGGGGGCCTCTACGCAGTATTTT. The encoded protein is CASTQLGGASTQYF.

This clonotype was found many times. This chain links TRBV18 with TRBJ1-1; a weak D match, TRBD1 (5 bases). The CDR3 is made up of 14 amino acids. The V gene's germline CDR1 is KGHSH and CDR2 LQKENI. V was pared by 6 bases and J by 1 base, with 12 bases between. This CDR3 reads CASSPNRRNTEAFF. The CDR3 region has the DNA TGTGCCAGCTCGCCTAACAGGAGGAACACTGAAGCTTTCTTT.

This clonotype was recorded a few times. V is TRBV5-1 and J is TRBJ1-1; D might be TRBD1 (5 bases). This CDR3 region has 15 residues. From germline, CDR1 is SGHRS and CDR2 YFSETQ. The V gene lost 0 bases and the J gene lost 1 base, with 10 bases spanning the gap. The CDR3 here is CASSLVDSRNTEAFF. As DNA, the CDR3 is TGCGCCAGCAGCTTGGTAGACAGCCGGAACACTGAAGCTTTCTTT.

The table lists this clonotype with a few counts. The rearrangement links TRBV6-5 to TRBJ2-7; maybe TRBD2 (6 bases). Germline lookup yields CDR1 MNHEY and CDR2 SVGAGI. With 4 bases removed from V and 4 bases from J, the gap between germline ends came to 14 bases. This CDR3 contains 14 residues. The CDR3 protein is CASSFAGTGYEQYF. The DNA for the CDR3 is TGTGCCAGCAGTTTCGCCGGGACTGGATACGAGCAGTACTTC.

This clonotype was counted a few times. CDR3 bases: TGTGCCAGCAGTGACTCGACAGGAGGGAAGTATGGCTACACCTTC. Its translation: CASSDSTGGKYGYTF. This chain uses TRBV6-4 with TRBJ1-2; TRBD1 might be the D (6 bases). The CDR3 consists of 15 residues. V dropped 0 bases and J dropped 5 bases, with 13 bases sitting between them. CDR1 and CDR2 (germline): MRHNA, SNTAGT.

This clonotype occurred a few times. V usage is TRBV29-1 and J usage is TRBJ2-3; the D gene is possibly TRBD2 (5 bases). The V end was cut by 3 bases, the J end by 5 bases, with 12 bases between. Germline V gives CDR1 SQVTM, CDR2 ANQGSEA. The length of the CDR3 is 13 residues. CDR3 residues: CSVDREYIDTQYF. CDR3 DNA: TGCAGCGTTGACCGGGAATACATAGATACGCAGTATTTT.

The chain links TRBV10-3 to TRBJ2-1; TRBD2 might be the D (6 bases). This CDR3 spans 15 amino acids. Deletions cut 3 bases from V and 6 bases from J, with 15 bases between. Germline-derived CDR1 and CDR2 are ENHRY and SYGVKD. The CDR3 DNA follows: TGTGCCATCAGTGAACCGGCGGGGCCCGGCAATGAGCAGTTCTTC. Translation gives CAISEPAGPGNEQFF.

The table lists this clonotype with a few counts. The chain couples TRBV7-9 to TRBJ2-7, with D tentatively TRBD2 (5 bases). The V end lost 4 bases, the J end lost 1 base, and 17 bases lay between the germline ends. Germline V CDR1 and CDR2: SEHNR, FQNEAQ (reference sequence). The CDR3 runs 16 residues. The CDR3 nucleotides are TGTGCCAGCAGCTCTCGGATTTACGGGGTATCCTACGAGCAGTACTTC. This translates into CASSSRIYGVSYEQYF.

This clonotype was observed many times. V gene TRBV29-1 combines with J gene TRBJ2-7; TRBD1 aligns across 8 bases. This CDR3 is 13 amino acids long. The junction had 7 bases not matched to a gene; V was cut back by 7 bases and J by 2 bases. Germline CDR1 reads SQVTM; CDR2 reads ANQGSEA. The CDR3 DNA sequence: TGCAGCGCGTGGAGGACAGGGCCCTACGAGCAGTACTTC. Translated, it gives CSAWRTGPYEQYF.

This rearrangement joins TRBV7-3 to TRBJ2-3; D is unclear. The CDR3 covers 14 residues. Per the germline V gene, CDR1 is SGHTA and CDR2 is FQGTGA. The V gene lost 2 bases and the J gene lost 3 bases, with 9 bases spanning the gap. CDR3 loop: CASSLLPGTDTQYF. In DNA form, the CDR3 reads TGTGCCAGCAGCTTACTCCCCGGGACAGATACGCAGTATTTT.

This clonotype was picked up a small number of times. The V gene is TRBV11-2, the J gene TRBJ2-3, with D unclear. V lost 5 bases to trimming and J lost 3 bases, with 6 bases between them. Looked up from germline, CDR1 is SGHAT and CDR2 is FQNNGV. The CDR3 totals 12 residues. CDR3: CASSRWTDTQYF. Written as DNA, the CDR3 is TGTGCCAGCAGCCGCTGGACAGATACGCAGTATTTT.

This clonotype has a count of ten or more. The chain recombines TRBV28 with TRBJ1-2; D is ambiguous. V was clipped by 2 bases and J by 4 bases, with 5 bases between them. The CDR3 spans 12 residues. Germline V CDR1 and CDR2: MDHEN, SYDVKM. The CDR3 DNA is TGTGCCAGCAGTTTAATGGGCTATGGCTACACCTTC. Translating it yields CASSLMGYGYTF.

The V call is TRBV5-1, the J call TRBJ1-1; tentative D call: TRBD1 (5 bases). The V end lost 2 bases, the J end lost 3 bases, and 14 bases lay between the germline ends. This CDR3 spans 15 amino acids. CDR1 and CDR2 (germline): SGHRS, YFSETQ. The CDR3 DNA is TGCGCCAGCAGCTTTAATGGGTTGGGGGACACTGAAGCTTTCTTT. Its protein is CASSFNGLGDTEAFF. Complete variable domain (other parts from reference TRBV5-1 and TRBJ1-1): KAGVTQTPRYLIKTRGQQVTLSCSPISGHRSVSWYQQTPGQGLQFLFEYFSETQRNKGNFPGRFSGRQFSNSRSEMNVSTLELGDSALYLCASSFNGLGDTEAFFGQGTRLTVV.

This clonotype appeared a few times. The rearrangement uses TRBV29-1 and TRBJ2-3; no definite D call. This CDR3 has 12 residues. Trimming shortened V by 7 bases and J by 0 bases, and 8 bases separated the two germline ends. Germline CDR1 reads SQVTM; CDR2 reads ANQGSEA. CDR3 nucleotides: TGCAGCGCGGCGACTAGCACAGATACGCAGTATTTT. Translation: CSAATSTDTQYF.

The J gene is TRBJ1-1, the V gene TRBV5-4; D unresolved. The length of the CDR3 is 12 residues. With 2 bases removed from V and 4 bases from J, the gap between germline ends came to 6 bases. Germline V gene lookup returns CDR1 SGHNT and CDR2 YYREEE (reference sequence). The CDR3 region has the DNA TGTGCCAGCAGCTTAGGGCCCACTGAAGCTTTCTTT. Protein: CASSLGPTEAFF.

The sample holds many counts of this clonotype. The V and J genes are TRBV2 and TRBJ2-7; D gene ambiguous. The CDR3 contains 12 residues. Trimming removed 5 bases from V and 2 bases from J, with 7 bases in between. Germline V gene lookup returns CDR1 SNHLY and CDR2 FYNNEI. The CDR3 protein is CASSQTPYEQYF. CDR3 nucleotide sequence: TGTGCCAGCAGTCAAACCCCCTACGAGCAGTACTTC.

J is TRBJ2-6 and V is TRBV6-2 or TRBV6-3; D is perhaps TRBD1 (5 bases). CDR3 length: 17 amino acids. V was shortened by 2 bases and J by 2 bases, with 13 bases between the two germline ends. Germline V CDR1 and CDR2: MNHEY, SVGEGT. CDR3 sequence reads: CASSYPDMGPGANVLTF. The CDR3 DNA reads as TGTGCCAGCAGTTACCCGGACATGGGGCCTGGGGCCAACGTCCTGACTTTC.

This clonotype was seen only a few times. The chain has TRBV6-1 and TRBJ1-6, with a possible D match to TRBD1 (6 bases). Looked up from germline, CDR1 is MNHNS and CDR2 is SASEGT. The CDR3 has 17 amino acids. Trimming left V 7 bases short and J 3 bases short, with 19 bases between. The CDR3 sequence: CASITDSTFNYNSPLHF. As DNA, the CDR3 is TGTGCCAGCATTACGGACAGCACGTTTAACTATAATTCACCCCTCCACTTT.

This clonotype was observed a few times. This chain uses TRBV14 with TRBJ2-7; 7 bases are a match to TRBD1. Germline V gene sequence: CDR1 SGHDN, CDR2 FVKESK. The CDR3 sequence is 16 residues long. V dropped 5 bases and J dropped 3; count of bases not matched to a gene: 13. Here the CDR3 reads CASSYSTGVYYYEQYF. The DNA for the CDR3 is TGTGCCAGCAGCTACTCTACAGGGGTCTATTACTACGAGCAGTACTTC.

This clonotype was found many times. The chain combines TRBV5-5 with TRBJ2-7; D gene ambiguous. The germline CDR1 and CDR2 sequences are SGHKS and YYEKEE (reference sequence). The CDR3 extends over 14 amino acids. The V gene lost 0 bases and the J gene lost 2 bases, with 9 bases spanning the gap. The CDR3 DNA is TGTGCCAGCAGCTTGGGTACTGTAACCTACGAGCAGTACTTC. Amino acid sequence: CASSLGTVTYEQYF.